The rows below give T cell receptor beta chains drawn from one sample of a study of coeliac disease. Here immunoSEQ multiplex PCR was the method, and the copy in TCRdb shows in-frame clones only, minus some. The data show approximately 5,700 clones, with around 62% seen just once and about 9.3% held by the top ten. Specimen: lymphocytes from the gut lamina propria. These receptors were collected from a man in his sixties or seventies with active celiac disease. CDR3s leave out the opening cysteine and the closing phenylalanine or tryptophan.

J: TRBJ1-4; V: TRBV6-1; CDR3: ASALDRAGGKLF
J: TRBJ2-4; V: TRBV4-3; CDR3: ASSPRRVQGGLKNIQY
J: TRBJ1-4; V: TRBV19; CDR3: ASQAAGATNEKLF
J: TRBJ2-1; V: TRBV7-3; CDR3: ASSRGQYNEQF
J: TRBJ1-5; V: TRBV28; CDR3: AAGGPHQPQH
J: TRBJ2-1; V: TRBV19; CDR3: ASSTGWNEQF
J: TRBJ2-6; V: TRBV28; CDR3: ASSEESGANVLT
J: TRBJ2-1; V: TRBV4-1; CDR3: ASSPQPQGGRNEQF
J: TRBJ2-3; V: TRBV7-8; CDR3: ASSLGRWSGSTDTQY
J: TRBJ2-6; V: TRBV19; CDR3: ASSTLSGANVLT
J: TRBJ1-5; V: TRBV7-2; CDR3: ASSLGTGIVQPQH
J: TRBJ2-3; V: TRBV30; CDR3: ALRTGPTQY
J: TRBJ2-7; V: TRBV30; CDR3: AWSLGRDFYEQY
J: TRBJ2-7; V: TRBV19; CDR3: ASSRRTGEAEQY
J: TRBJ2-6; V: TRBV5-1; CDR3: ASSPSLDRAGANVLT
J: TRBJ2-7; V: TRBV6-5; CDR3: ASSSDRVSYEQY
J: TRBJ1-2; V: TRBV4-1; CDR3: ASSQDGGYGYT
J: TRBJ2-6; V: TRBV7-6; CDR3: ASSPHPQGGGLSGANVLT
J: TRBJ1-5; V: TRBV18; CDR3: ASSPHRDQPQH
J: TRBJ2-3; V: TRBV5-6; CDR3: ASSSLTGGGDTQY
J: TRBJ2-7; V: TRBV21-1; CDR3: ASSKAQGFYEQY
J: TRBJ2-4; V: TRBV11-2; CDR3: ASSLVASGLAGGVIQY
J: TRBJ2-3; V: TRBV6-1; CDR3: ASSPRQGYTDTQY
J: TRBJ2-7; V: TRBV7-9; CDR3: ASSTMTSGSPYEQY
J: TRBJ1-3; V: TRBV21-1; CDR3: ASSKPTTGYYGNTIY
J: TRBJ1-4; V: TRBV4-3; CDR3: ASSQEHKNEKLF
J: TRBJ1-6; V: TRBV5-6; CDR3: ASSPVGGKNSPLH
J: TRBJ2-1; V: TRBV28; CDR3: ASSLGTSGRAVVPF
J: TRBJ2-1; V: TRBV29-1; CDR3: SVDLVLAGNNEQF
J: TRBJ2-7; V: TRBV4-2; CDR3: ASSQDPGLLGYEQY
J: TRBJ2-3; V: TRBV18; CDR3: ASSPSGGRTDTQY
J: TRBJ2-2; V: TRBV7-3; CDR3: ASSLNAGTRTGELF
J: TRBJ2-7; V: TRBV2; CDR3: ASNSGGAYEQY
J: TRBJ2-5; V: TRBV5-3; CDR3: ARSSWIFRDRDQETQY
J: TRBJ2-3; V: TRBV27; CDR3: ASSLLGGWDTQY
J: TRBJ2-7; V: TRBV18; CDR3: ASSPPIDTYEQY
J: TRBJ2-5; V: TRBV5-1; CDR3: ASSLSGGWETQY
J: TRBJ1-5; V: TRBV7-8; CDR3: ASSWTGAGSNQPQH
J: TRBJ1-5; V: TRBV28; CDR3: ASILQGDQPQH
J: TRBJ2-7; V: TRBV5-1; CDR3: ASSRGQPSSYEQY
J: TRBJ1-5; V: TRBV19; CDR3: ASSIGLENQPQH
J: -; V: TRBV11-2; CDR3: ASSYTRGSQETQY
J: TRBJ2-7; V: TRBV7-6; CDR3: ASSLSGGRDEQY
J: TRBJ1-1; V: TRBV19; CDR3: ASRLDSRGNTEAF
J: TRBJ2-7; V: TRBV7-9; CDR3: ASSLFPPNEQY
J: TRBJ2-1; V: TRBV11-1; CDR3: ASSLDSPSNEQF
J: TRBJ1-1; V: TRBV7-9; CDR3: VSSLGLAGDTEAF
J: TRBJ2-4; V: TRBV6-5; CDR3: ASSSGQGGAKNIQY
J: TRBJ2-1; V: TRBV5-1; CDR3: ASSVGSGREYEQF
J: TRBJ2-3; V: TRBV11-2; CDR3: ASSPRLQGEDTQY
J: TRBJ2-1; V: TRBV29-1; CDR3: SVSGTGVGNEQF
J: TRBJ1-1; V: TRBV5-5; CDR3: ASTRDRGNTEAF
J: TRBJ2-1; V: TRBV7-6; CDR3: ASSWRAGVGNEQF
J: TRBJ1-1; V: TRBV5-1; CDR3: ASKQGRDNTEAF
J: TRBJ2-1; V: TRBV27; CDR3: ASTLAGAYSYNEQF
J: TRBJ2-3; V: TRBV7-2; CDR3: ASSPNGRGADTQY
J: TRBJ2-4; V: TRBV15; CDR3: ATLAGTSRDIQY
J: TRBJ2-1; V: TRBV13; CDR3: ASKIAGLTSSYNEQF
J: TRBJ2-3; V: TRBV7-6; CDR3: ASSLAETADTQY